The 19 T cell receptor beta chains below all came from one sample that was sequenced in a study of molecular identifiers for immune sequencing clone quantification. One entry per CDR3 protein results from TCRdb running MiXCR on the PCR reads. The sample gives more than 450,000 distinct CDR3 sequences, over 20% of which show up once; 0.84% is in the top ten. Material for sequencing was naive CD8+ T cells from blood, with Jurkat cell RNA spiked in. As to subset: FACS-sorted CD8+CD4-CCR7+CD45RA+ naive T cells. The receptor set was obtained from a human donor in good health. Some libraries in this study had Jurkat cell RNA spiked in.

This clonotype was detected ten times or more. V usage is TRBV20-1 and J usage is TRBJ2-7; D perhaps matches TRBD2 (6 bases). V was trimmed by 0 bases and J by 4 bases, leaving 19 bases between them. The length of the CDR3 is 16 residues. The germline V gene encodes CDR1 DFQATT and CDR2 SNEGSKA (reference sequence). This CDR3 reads CSARDLDGQGGYEQYF. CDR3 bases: TGCAGTGCTAGAGATCTAGATGGTCAGGGAGGATACGAGCAGTACTTC.

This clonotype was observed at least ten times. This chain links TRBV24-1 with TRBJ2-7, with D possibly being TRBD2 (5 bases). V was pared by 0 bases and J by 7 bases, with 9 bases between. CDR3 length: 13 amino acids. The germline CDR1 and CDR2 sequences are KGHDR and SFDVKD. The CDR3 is CATSDLRGGEQYF. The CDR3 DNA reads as TGTGCCACCAGTGATTTGCGGGGTGGTGAGCAGTACTTC.

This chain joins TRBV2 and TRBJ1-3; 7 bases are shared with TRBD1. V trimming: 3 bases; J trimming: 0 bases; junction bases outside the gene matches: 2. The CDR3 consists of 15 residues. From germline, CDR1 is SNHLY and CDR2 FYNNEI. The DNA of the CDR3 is TGTGCCAGCAGTGAGGACAGGACCTCTGGAAACACCATATATTTT. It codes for CASSEDRTSGNTIYF.

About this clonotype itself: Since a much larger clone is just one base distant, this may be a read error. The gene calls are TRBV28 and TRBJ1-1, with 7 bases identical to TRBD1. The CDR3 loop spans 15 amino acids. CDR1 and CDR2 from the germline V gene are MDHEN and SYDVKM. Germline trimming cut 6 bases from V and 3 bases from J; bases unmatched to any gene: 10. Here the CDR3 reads CASRLQGQRDTEAFF. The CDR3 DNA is TGTGCCAGCAGGTTACAGGGGCAAAGGGACACTGAAGCTTTCTTT.

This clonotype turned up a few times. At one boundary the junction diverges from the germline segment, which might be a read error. This CDR3 is CACSPPRGEQYF. For the CDR3, the DNA is TGTGCCTGCAGCCCGCCACGAGGAGAGCAGTACTTC. This chain connects TRBV7-2 to TRBJ2-7; D gene uncertain. The CDR3 has 12 residues. From germline, CDR1 is SGHTA and CDR2 FQGNSA. Looking up the rest from reference TRBV7-2 and TRBJ2-7 gives the full variable domain: GAGVSQSPSNKVTEKGKDVELRCDPISGHTALYWYRQSLGQGLEFLIYFQGNSAPDKSGLPSDRFSAERTGGSVSTLTIQRTQQEDSAVYLCACSPPRGEQYFGPGTRLTVT.

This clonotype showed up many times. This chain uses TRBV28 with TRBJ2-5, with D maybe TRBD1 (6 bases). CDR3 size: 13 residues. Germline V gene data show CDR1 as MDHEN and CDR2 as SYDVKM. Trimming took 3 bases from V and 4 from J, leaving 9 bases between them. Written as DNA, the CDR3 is TGTGCCAGCAGTTTCTCAGGGGCAGAGACCCAGTACTTC. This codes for CASSFSGAETQYF.

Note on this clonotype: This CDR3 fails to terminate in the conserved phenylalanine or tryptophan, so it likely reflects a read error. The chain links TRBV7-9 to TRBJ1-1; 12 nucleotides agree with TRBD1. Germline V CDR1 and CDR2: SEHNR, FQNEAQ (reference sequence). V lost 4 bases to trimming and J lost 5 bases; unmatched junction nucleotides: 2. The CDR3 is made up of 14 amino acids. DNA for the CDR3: TGTGCCAGCAGCTGGGGACAGGGGGCAACTGAAGCTTTCCTT. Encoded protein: CASSWGQGATEAFL.

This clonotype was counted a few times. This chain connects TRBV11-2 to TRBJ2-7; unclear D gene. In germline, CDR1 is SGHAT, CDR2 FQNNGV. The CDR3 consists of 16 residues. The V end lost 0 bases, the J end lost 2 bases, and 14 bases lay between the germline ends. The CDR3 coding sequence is TGTGCCAGCAGCTTAGATTACGGACCGGGTGCCTACGAGCAGTACTTC. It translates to CASSLDYGPGAYEQYF.

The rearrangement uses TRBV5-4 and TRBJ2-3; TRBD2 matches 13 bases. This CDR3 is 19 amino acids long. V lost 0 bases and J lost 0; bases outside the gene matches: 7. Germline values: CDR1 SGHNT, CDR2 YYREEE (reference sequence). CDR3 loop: CASSLELAGGPDSTDTQYF. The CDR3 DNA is TGTGCCAGCAGCTTGGAACTAGCGGGGGGGCCCGATAGCACAGATACGCAGTATTTT.

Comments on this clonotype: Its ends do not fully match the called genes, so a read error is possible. The CDR3 DNA follows: TGTGCCTGCAGCCCCGGTGTCAGCGGACTCTCCTACGAGCAGTACTTC. As protein: CACSPGVSGLSYEQYF. The gene calls are TRBV6-5 and TRBJ2-7, with a weak D call TRBD2 (5 bases). Germline-derived CDR1 and CDR2 are MNHEY and SVGAGI. The CDR3 covers 16 residues.

The CDR3 DNA follows: TGTGCCAGTAACCACGGCGACCGGACCACAGATACGCAGTATTTT. Amino acids: CASNHGDRTTDTQYF. V usage is TRBV19 and J usage is TRBJ2-3, with unresolved D. The germline V gene encodes CDR1 LNHDA and CDR2 SQIVND (reference sequence). This CDR3 comprises 15 residues. Trimming took 7 bases from V and 2 from J, leaving 16 bases between them. Full variable domain (rest looked up from reference TRBV19 and TRBJ2-3): DGGITQSPKYLFRKEGQNVTLSCEQNLNHDAMYWYRQDPGQGLRLIYYSQIVNDFQKGDIAEGYSVSREKKESFPLTVTSAQKNPTAFYLCASNHGDRTTDTQYFGPGTRLTVL.

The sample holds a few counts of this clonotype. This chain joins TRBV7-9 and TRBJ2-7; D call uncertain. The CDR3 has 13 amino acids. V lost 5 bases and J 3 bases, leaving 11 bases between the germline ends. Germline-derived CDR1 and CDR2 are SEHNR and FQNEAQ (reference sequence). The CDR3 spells CASSATSNYEQYF. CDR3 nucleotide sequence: TGTGCCAGCAGCGCGACTTCAAACTACGAGCAGTACTTC.

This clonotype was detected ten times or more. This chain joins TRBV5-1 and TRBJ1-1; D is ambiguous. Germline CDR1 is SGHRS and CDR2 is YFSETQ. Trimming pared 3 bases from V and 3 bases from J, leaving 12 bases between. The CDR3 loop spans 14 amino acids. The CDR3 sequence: CASSSGGSHTEAFF. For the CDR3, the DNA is TGCGCCAGCAGCTCTGGTGGATCCCACACTGAAGCTTTCTTT.

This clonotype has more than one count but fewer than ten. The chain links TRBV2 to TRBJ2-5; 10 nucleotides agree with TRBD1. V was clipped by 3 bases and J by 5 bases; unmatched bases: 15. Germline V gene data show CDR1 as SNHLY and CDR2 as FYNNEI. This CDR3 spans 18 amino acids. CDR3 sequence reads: CASSDDFIGTGAWETQYF. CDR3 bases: TGTGCCAGCAGTGACGACTTTATCGGGACAGGGGCTTGGGAGACCCAGTACTTC.

In nucleotides, the CDR3 is TGTGCCAGCAGTTTTCAACCAGTGATGAACACTGAAGCTTTCTTT. This gives the protein CASSFQPVMNTEAFF. V usage is TRBV28 and J usage is TRBJ1-1; D unresolved. Between the trimmed V and J ends, which lost 3 bases and 0 bases, there was a span of 11 bases. Germline CDR1 is MDHEN and CDR2 is SYDVKM. The CDR3 has 15 residues.

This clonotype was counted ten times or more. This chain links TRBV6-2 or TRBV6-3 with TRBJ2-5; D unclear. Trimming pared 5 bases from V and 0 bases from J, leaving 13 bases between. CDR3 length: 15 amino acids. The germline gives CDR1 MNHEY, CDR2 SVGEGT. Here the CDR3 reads CASSPETVYQETQYF. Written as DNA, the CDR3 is TGTGCCAGCAGTCCCGAGACGGTGTACCAAGAGACCCAGTACTTC.

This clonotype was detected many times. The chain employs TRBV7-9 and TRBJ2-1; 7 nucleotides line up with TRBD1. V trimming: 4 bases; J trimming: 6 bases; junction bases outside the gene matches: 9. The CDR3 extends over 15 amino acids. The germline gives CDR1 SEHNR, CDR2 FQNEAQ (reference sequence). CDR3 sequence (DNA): TGTGCCAGCAGCTCAACGACAGGGCGCGTCAATGAGCAGTTCTTC. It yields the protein CASSSTTGRVNEQFF.

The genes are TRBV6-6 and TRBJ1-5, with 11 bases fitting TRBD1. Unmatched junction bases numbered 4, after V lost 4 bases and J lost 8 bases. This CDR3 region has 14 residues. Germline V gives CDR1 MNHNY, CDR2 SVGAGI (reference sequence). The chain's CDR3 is CASSFGDRGKPQHF. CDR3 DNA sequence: TGTGCCAGCAGTTTTGGGGACAGGGGGAAGCCCCAGCATTTT.

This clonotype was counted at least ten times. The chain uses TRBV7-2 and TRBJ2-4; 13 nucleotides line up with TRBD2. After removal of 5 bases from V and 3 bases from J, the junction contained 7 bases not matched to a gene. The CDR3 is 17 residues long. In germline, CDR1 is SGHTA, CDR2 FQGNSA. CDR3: CASSRTSGGEDKNIQYF. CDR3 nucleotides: TGTGCCAGCAGCCGGACTAGCGGGGGCGAGGACAAAAACATTCAGTACTTC. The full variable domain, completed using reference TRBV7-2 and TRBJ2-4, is GAGVSQSPSNKVTEKGKDVELRCDPISGHTALYWYRQSLGQGLEFLIYFQGNSAPDKSGLPSDRFSAERTGGSVSTLTIQRTQQEDSAVYLCASSRTSGGEDKNIQYFGAGTRLSVL.